The 12 T cell receptor beta chains listed next were all sequenced from one sample in a study of cytomegalovirus exposure and HLA in healthy donors. The PCR had 60 Vbeta and 13 Jbeta primers. TCRdb's copy holds only in-frame clones and misses some; the assay was immunoSEQ multiplex PCR. The sample lists tens of thousands of clones; around 80% were seen once. The sample taken for sequencing was PBMCs. The receptors originated from a woman in her 30s in good health and CMV-seronegative.

The rearrangement uses TRBV5-4 and TRBJ1-1; 9 bases are shared with TRBD1. The germline gives CDR1 SGHNT, CDR2 YYREEE (reference sequence). This CDR3 has 13 amino acids. The junction had 2 bases not matched to a gene; V was cut back by 0 bases and J by 8 bases. The CDR3 protein is CASSLGGTGEAFF. CDR3 nucleotides: TGTGCCAGCAGCTTGGGAGGGACAGGGGAAGCTTTCTTT.

A note on this clone: The junction differs from germline at one of its ends, possibly a read error. V gene TRBV7-7 combines with J gene TRBJ1-2, with D perhaps matching TRBD1 (6 bases). The CDR3 contains 16 residues. Looked up from germline, CDR1 is SSHAT and CDR2 is FNYEAQ (reference sequence). This CDR3 reads CASSLEGHQFSDGYTF. The CDR3 region has the DNA TGTGCTAGCAGCCTCGAGGGACACCAGTTCAGTGATGGCTACACCTTC.

The V and J genes are TRBV5-4 and TRBJ1-2; D remains ambiguous. CDR1 is SGHNT, CDR2 YYREEE, per germline (reference sequence). Trimming shortened V by 0 bases and J by 8 bases, and 8 bases separated the two germline ends. CDR3 length: 12 amino acids. The CDR3 region has the DNA TGTGCCAGCAGCTTGGTGGGCGGGGGCTACACCTTC. It yields the protein CASSLVGGGYTF.

This chain connects TRBV11-2 to TRBJ1-1, with D possibly matching TRBD1 (5 bases). The CDR3 is 13 residues long. V lost 1 base to trimming and J lost 8 bases, with 11 bases between them. From germline, CDR1 is SGHAT and CDR2 FQNNGV. DNA of the CDR3: TGTGCCAGCAGCTTAGTGGAGCAGGGAGAAGCTTTCTTT. Translated: CASSLVEQGEAFF.

This chain links TRBV7-6 with TRBJ2-1; TRBD1 matches 7 bases. The junction had 4 bases not matched to a gene; V was cut back by 1 base and J by 4 bases. Per germline, CDR1 SGHVS and CDR2 FNYEAQ. The CDR3 is made up of 15 amino acids. CDR3 nucleotides: TGTGCCAGCAGCTTAGGGCAGGGGGATTACAATGAGCAGTTCTTC. Translating it yields CASSLGQGDYNEQFF.

V usage is TRBV9 and J usage is TRBJ1-3; 8 bases align to TRBD1. Germline V CDR1 and CDR2: SGDLS, YYNGEE. This CDR3 spans 14 amino acids. Trimming cost V 3 bases and J 4 bases; bases outside gene matches: 3. CDR3: CASSGQGPGNTIYF. CDR3 DNA: TGTGCCAGCAGCGGACAGGGGCCGGGAAACACCATATATTTT. Drawing the rest from reference TRBV9 and TRBJ1-3, the complete variable domain is DSGVTQTPKHLITATGQRVTLRCSPRSGDLSVYWYQQSLDQGLQFLIQYYNGEERAKGNILERFSAQQFPDLHSELNLSSLELGDSALYFCASSGQGPGNTIYFGEGSWLTVV.

The rearrangement joins TRBV5-1 to TRBJ1-1, with 7 nucleotides matching TRBD1. The CDR3 extends over 14 amino acids. The germline gives CDR1 SGHRS, CDR2 YFSETQ. The V and J ends lost 3 bases and 5 bases, in that order; junction bases with no gene match: 7. The DNA of the CDR3 is TGCGCCAGCAGCTCTCAGGGGGTAGGAACTGAAGCTTTCTTT. This translates into CASSSQGVGTEAFF.

This clone showed up just a few times. At one end the junction does not follow the germline gene, possibly because of a read error. This rearrangement joins TRBV7-9 to TRBJ2-7; a weak D match, TRBD1 (5 bases). The CDR3 has 16 residues. CDR1 is SEHNR, CDR2 FQNEAQ, per germline (reference sequence). CDR3 loop: CSSSPRQTTFPYEQYF. CDR3 DNA: TGTTCCAGCAGCCCCCGACAGACGACCTTTCCCTACGAGCAGTACTTC. Supplemented by reference TRBV7-9 and TRBJ2-7, the full variable domain reads DTGVSQNPRHKITKRGQNVTFRCDPISEHNRLYWYRQTLGQGPEFLTYFQNEAQLEKSRLLSDRFSAERPKGSFSTLEIQRTEQGDSAMYLCSSSPRQTTFPYEQYFGPGTRLTVT.

The chain couples TRBV4-1 to TRBJ2-1; 7 bases fit TRBD2. Trimming at V came to 1 base and at J to 3 bases, leaving 6 bases not matched to a gene. Germline V gene lookup returns CDR1 MGHRA and CDR2 YSYEKL. This CDR3 is 16 amino acids long. CDR3 sequence: CASSQVGTKLYNEQFF. The DNA of the CDR3 is TGCGCCAGCAGCCAAGTGGGGACTAAACTCTACAATGAGCAGTTCTTC.

The chain joins TRBV7-2 to TRBJ2-1, with 8 bases aligning to TRBD2. From germline, CDR1 is SGHTA and CDR2 FQGNSA. Losses at the gene ends were 5 bases for V and 10 bases for J; bases not matched to a gene: 10. The CDR3 has 14 amino acids. CDR3 in amino acids: CASSLGTRFSEQFF. The CDR3 nucleotides read TGTGCCAGCAGCCTTGGGACTAGATTTTCCGAGCAGTTCTTC. Full variable domain (outside the CDR3, taken from reference TRBV7-2 and TRBJ2-1): GAGVSQSPSNKVTEKGKDVELRCDPISGHTALYWYRQSLGQGLEFLIYFQGNSAPDKSGLPSDRFSAERTGGSVSTLTIQRTQQEDSAVYLCASSLGTRFSEQFFGPGTRLTVL.

This clone was detected only a few times. The chain combines TRBV6-6 with TRBJ2-7; tentatively, D is TRBD2 (5 bases). CDR1 is MNHNY, CDR2 SVGAGI, per germline (reference sequence). The V and J ends lost 0 bases and 5 bases respectively, with 8 bases between them. The CDR3 totals 13 residues. The CDR3 DNA is TGTGCCAGCAGTTACTCCGGCGGGCACGAGCAGTACTTC. Its protein is CASSYSGGHEQYF.

The V call is TRBV10-1, the J call TRBJ2-4; D perhaps matches TRBD1 (5 bases). V was cut by 7 bases and J by 0 bases, with 13 bases left in between. Looked up from germline, CDR1 is WNHNN and CDR2 is SYGVQD (reference sequence). This CDR3 is 15 amino acids long. This CDR3 reads CASNSDTLAKNIQYF. The CDR3 coding sequence is TGCGCCAGCAACTCGGACACTCTAGCCAAAAACATTCAGTACTTC.